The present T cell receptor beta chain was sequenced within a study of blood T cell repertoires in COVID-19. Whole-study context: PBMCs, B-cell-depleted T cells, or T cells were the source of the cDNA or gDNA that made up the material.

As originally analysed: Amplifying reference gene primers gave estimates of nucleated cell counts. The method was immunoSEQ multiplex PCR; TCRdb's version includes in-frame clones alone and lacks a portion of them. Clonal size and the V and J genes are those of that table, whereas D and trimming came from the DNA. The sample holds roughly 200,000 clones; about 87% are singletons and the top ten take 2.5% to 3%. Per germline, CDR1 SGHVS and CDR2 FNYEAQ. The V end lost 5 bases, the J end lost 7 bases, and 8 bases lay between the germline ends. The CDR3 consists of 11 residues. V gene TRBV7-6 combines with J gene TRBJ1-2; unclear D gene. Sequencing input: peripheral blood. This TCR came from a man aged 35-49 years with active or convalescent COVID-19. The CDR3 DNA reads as TGTGCCAGCAGCCCGCGCGGTGGCTACACCTTC. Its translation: CASSPRGGYTF.